Sequencing of this T cell receptor beta chain was carried out in a study of metastatic and nonmetastatic thyroid tumors. Study-wide background: Comparison of repertoires was carried out across blood and tumor or nodule tissue from malignant and benign thyroid patients.

V dropped 3 bases and J dropped 3; count of bases not matched to a gene: 7. The CDR3 runs 15 residues. CDR1 and CDR2 (germline): SGHRS, YFSETQ. TCRdb ran MiXCR on the PCR reads. The data hold 12,000 or so clones, with roughly 12% observed a single time. Many counts were recorded for this clone. Its antigen is unidentified. Treatment of any kind had been given to no patient before thyroid surgery. The study, taken as a whole, reports: The reported finding was significantly higher TCR beta diversity in malignant thyroid tumors relative to benign nodules, in blood and tumor.

The rearrangement joins TRBV5-1 to TRBJ2-5; 8 bases are shared with TRBD2. This clonotype originated in a female donor with papillary thyroid cancer or a benign thyroid nodule (not recorded which). Some clones in this sample may be carry-over from other donors' samples. Sequencing used blood. The CDR3 here is CASSSPGLGKETQYF. The CDR3 bases are TGCGCCAGCAGCTCCCCGGGACTAGGAAAAGAGACCCAGTACTTC.